The 20 T cell receptor beta chains given below trace back to one sample, sequenced in a study of T cell responses to AZD1222 COVID-19 vaccine. TCRdb keeps only in-frame clones here, not all; method: immunoSEQ multiplex PCR. The table has 72,000 or so clones, around 85% seen once. Sequencing used peripheral blood, obtained on day 0 of AZD1222 vaccination. Every receptor here comes from an adult in good health.

V and J are TRBV6-5 and TRBJ2-7; either TRBD1 or TRBD2 may fit D (5 bases each). The germline V and J ends were trimmed by 8 bases and 5 bases, with 13 bases remaining between them. This CDR3 comprises 12 residues. Germline assignment: CDR1 MNHEY and CDR2 SVGAGI. CDR3 in DNA: TGTGCCAGCCGGGACCGAACTAACGAGCAGTACTTC. It yields the protein CASRDRTNEQYF.

The gene calls are TRBV5-1 and TRBJ1-1; D is ambiguous. V lost 0 bases to trimming and J lost 6 bases, with 12 bases between them. The CDR3 is 14 residues long. In germline, CDR1 is SGHRS, CDR2 YFSETQ. The CDR3 region is CASSLDPPSAEAFF. Here the CDR3 DNA reads TGCGCCAGCAGCTTGGACCCGCCGAGCGCTGAAGCTTTCTTT. Full variable domain (missing parts from reference TRBV5-1 and TRBJ1-1): KAGVTQTPRYLIKTRGQQVTLSCSPISGHRSVSWYQQTPGQGLQFLFEYFSETQRNKGNFPGRFSGRQFSNSRSEMNVSTLELGDSALYLCASSLDPPSAEAFFGQGTRLTVV.

The chain is built from TRBV7-2 and TRBJ2-3, with 8 positions matching TRBD2. The CDR3 covers 14 residues. From germline, CDR1 is SGHTA and CDR2 FQGNSA. V gave up 7 bases and J gave up 5 bases; unmatched junction bases: 8. The CDR3 here is CASTRLARGDTQYF. Here the CDR3 DNA reads TGTGCCAGCACCAGACTAGCGAGAGGAGATACGCAGTATTTT.

CDR3 in amino acids: CAWSENEQFF. Here the CDR3 DNA reads TGTGCCTGGAGTGAGAATGAGCAGTTCTTC. This chain joins TRBV30 and TRBJ2-1; no clear D. Germline CDR1 is GTSNPN and CDR2 is SVGIG (reference sequence). The CDR3 loop spans 10 amino acids. Trimming left V 1 base short and J 7 bases short, with 2 bases between. The full variable domain, its missing parts supplied by reference TRBV30 and TRBJ2-1, is SQTIHQWPATLVQPVGSPLSLECTVEGTSNPNLYWYRQAAGRGLQLLFYSVGIGQISSEVPQNLSASRPQDRQFILSSKKLLLSDSGFYLCAWSENEQFFGPGTRLTVL.

This clone was found once. This chain joins TRBV6-5 and TRBJ1-1; D might be TRBD1 (5 bases). V lost 4 bases and J 3 bases, leaving 18 bases between the germline ends. The germline V gene encodes CDR1 MNHEY and CDR2 SVGAGI. This CDR3 is 16 amino acids long. CDR3 bases: TGTGCCAGCAGTTCCCGCGGGGCGCGAGGGGACACTGAAGCTTTCTTT. Protein: CASSSRGARGDTEAFF.

This chain joins TRBV9 and TRBJ1-6, with D uncertain. Germline V CDR1 and CDR2: SGDLS, YYNGEE. Trimming took off 0 bases at V and 5 bases at J, with 6 bases between the two ends. This CDR3 contains 14 residues. The CDR3 nucleotides read TGTGCCAGCAGCGTAGGAGAACATAATTCACCCCTCCACTTT. This sequence encodes CASSVGEHNSPLHF.

The table lists this clone with a few counts. The V call is TRBV7-2, the J call TRBJ2-1; unclear D gene. The germline V gene encodes CDR1 SGHTA and CDR2 FQGNSA. V lost 5 bases to trimming and J lost 2 bases, with 16 bases between them. This CDR3 is 16 amino acids long. The CDR3 region is CASSLGFVATYNEQFF. DNA for the CDR3: TGTGCCAGCAGCCTGGGGTTTGTGGCCACCTACAATGAGCAGTTCTTC.

This chain connects TRBV9 to TRBJ2-1; 8 positions agree with TRBD1. V gave up 3 bases and J gave up 5 bases; unmatched junction bases: 4. This CDR3 spans 14 amino acids. CDR1 and CDR2 (germline): SGDLS, YYNGEE. The DNA for the CDR3 is TGTGCCAGCAGCGCCGGACAGGGAAACAATGAGCAGTTCTTC. It codes for CASSAGQGNNEQFF.

This chain connects TRBV14 to TRBJ2-3; D gene ambiguous. Trimming cost V 3 bases and J 5 bases, with 9 bases left between them. Germline-derived CDR1 and CDR2 are SGHDN and FVKESK. This CDR3 comprises 13 residues. The CDR3 DNA reads TGTGCCAGCAGCCATTTAATCATAGATACGCAGTATTTT. Encoded protein: CASSHLIIDTQYF.

Only a few counts were recorded for this clone. The V gene is TRBV7-3, the J gene TRBJ1-1; the D gene is possibly TRBD1 (5 bases). Trimming removed 2 bases at V and 3 bases at J, with 13 bases between. The CDR3 has 15 residues. Per germline, CDR1 SGHTA and CDR2 FQGTGA. CDR3 amino acids: CASSLGGTADTEAFF. The CDR3 bases are TGTGCCAGCAGCTTAGGGGGGACCGCTGACACTGAAGCTTTCTTT.

This clone was picked up a small number of times. The chain has TRBV7-9 and TRBJ1-3, with D maybe TRBD1 (6 bases). CDR1 is SEHNR, CDR2 FQNEAQ, per germline (reference sequence). Trimming took off 1 base at V and 2 bases at J, with 6 bases between the two ends. The CDR3 loop spans 14 amino acids. The CDR3 sequence is CASSLDRAGNTIYF. CDR3 DNA sequence: TGTGCCAGCAGCTTAGACAGGGCTGGAAACACCATATATTTT. The full variable domain, rest sourced from reference TRBV7-9 and TRBJ1-3, is DTGVSQNPRHKITKRGQNVTFRCDPISEHNRLYWYRQTLGQGPEFLTYFQNEAQLEKSRLLSDRFSAERPKGSFSTLEIQRTEQGDSAMYLCASSLDRAGNTIYFGEGSWLTVV.

The rearrangement uses TRBV7-3 and TRBJ1-1; perhaps TRBD1 as D (5 bases). CDR1 and CDR2 (germline): SGHTA, FQGTGA. The CDR3 sequence is 13 residues long. V lost 1 base and J lost 5, with 8 bases in between. In nucleotides, the CDR3 is TGTGCCAGCAGCTTAATGGGGGGAACTGAAGCTTTCTTT. Amino acid sequence: CASSLMGGTEAFF.

This chain connects TRBV6-5 to TRBJ2-5; 11 bases align to TRBD1. The CDR3 length is 15 residues. V gave up 4 bases and J gave up 7 bases; unmatched junction bases: 8. The germline gives CDR1 MNHEY, CDR2 SVGAGI. The CDR3 region is CASSSDRGQRVTQYF. The CDR3, as DNA: TGTGCCAGCAGTTCGGACAGGGGGCAGAGGGTGACCCAGTACTTC.

The rearrangement links TRBV19 to TRBJ1-1; D is unclear. V was shortened by 3 bases and J by 11 bases, with 10 bases between the two germline ends. The CDR3 covers 11 residues. Per the germline V gene, CDR1 is LNHDA and CDR2 is SQIVND (reference sequence). The CDR3 is CASSIEVEAFF. The CDR3 nucleotides read TGTGCCAGTAGTATTGAGGTGGAGGCTTTCTTT.

This chain connects TRBV3-1 (or the pseudogene TRBV3-2) to TRBJ1-5; perhaps TRBD1 as D (6 bases). CDR3 length equals 16 residues. Trimming shortened V by 3 bases and J by 2 bases, and 14 bases separated the two germline ends. Germline V lookup: CDR1 LGHDT, CDR2 YNNKEL (reference sequence). CDR3 sequence: CASSHGGAGGNQPQHF. For the CDR3, the DNA is TGTGCCAGCAGCCATGGGGGGGCAGGGGGCAATCAGCCCCAGCATTTT.

The rearrangement uses TRBV11-3 and TRBJ2-7, with TRBD2 identical over 7 bases. The CDR3 totals 17 residues. Germline loops: CDR1 SGHNT, CDR2 YENEEA. The junction had 12 bases not matched to a gene; V was cut back by 4 bases and J by 0 bases. DNA of the CDR3: TGTGCCAGCAGCTCCCCCGGGAGGCCGCGTAGCTCCTACGAGCAGTACTTC. Protein sequence: CASSSPGRPRSSYEQYF.

This clone has a single count. The genes are TRBV19 and TRBJ1-2, with D tentatively TRBD1 (5 bases). CDR1 and CDR2 (germline): LNHDA, SQIVND (reference sequence). The CDR3 covers 15 residues. V lost 10 bases and J lost 2, with 20 bases in between. CDR3 region: CAIRGRYKENYGYTF. CDR3 sequence (DNA): TGTGCCATACGGGGCAGATATAAGGAGAACTATGGCTACACCTTC.

This sequence joins TRBV2 and TRBJ2-1; 9 bases line up with TRBD2. J gave up 8 bases and V 6 bases, and 17 bases lay outside the gene matches. Germline-derived CDR1 and CDR2 are SNHLY and FYNNEI. CDR3 length: 17 amino acids. CDR3 sequence: CASSSLGLAERGDEQFF. CDR3 bases: TGTGCCAGCAGCTCGCTCGGGTTGGCGGAGCGGGGGGATGAGCAGTTCTTC. Using reference TRBV2 and TRBJ2-1 for the parts outside the CDR3, the full variable domain is EPEVTQTPSHQVTQMGQEVILRCVPISNHLYFYWYRQILGQKVEFLVSFYNNEISEKSEIFDDQFSVERPDGSNFTLKIRSTKLEDSAMYFCASSSLGLAERGDEQFFGPGTRLTVL.

The rearrangement uses TRBV9 and TRBJ1-2; D remains ambiguous. The CDR3 is made up of 11 amino acids. Germline CDR1 and CDR2: SGDLS and YYNGEE. V was shortened by 3 bases and J by 6 bases, with 6 bases between the two germline ends. CDR3 sequence (DNA): TGTGCCAGCAGCGAAGTTAATGGCTACACCTTC. Translation gives CASSEVNGYTF.

The chain joins TRBV13 to TRBJ1-1, with 7 bases matching TRBD1. V lost 5 bases and J lost 5; bases outside the gene matches: 11. The CDR3 contains 15 residues. Germline V gene lookup returns CDR1 PRHDT and CDR2 FYEKMQ (reference sequence). The CDR3 region has the DNA TGTGCCAGCAGCACCCGTCGACAGGGAGAAACTGAAGCTTTCTTT. This encodes CASSTRRQGETEAFF.